The entry below gives a single T cell receptor beta chain sequence along with its context. CDR1 is SGHTS and CDR2 is YDEGEE in the germline V gene. Trimming shortened V by 0 bases and J by 0 bases, and 7 bases separated the two germline ends. The CDR3 covers 15 residues. This record comes from a study of cytomegalovirus exposure and HLA in healthy donors. The PCR made use of 60 Vbeta and 13 Jbeta primers. Clones were read by immunoSEQ multiplex PCR, and TCRdb kept only the in-frame ones, dropping some. The data hold about 140,000 clones, with over 70% observed a single time. The specimen was PBMCs. The chain employs TRBV5-8 and TRBJ1-5, with a weak D call TRBD1 (5 bases). The receptor was isolated from a man aged 18 to 29 in good health and CMV-seronegative. The DNA of the CDR3 is TGTGCCAGCAGCTTGGGGGGGGATAGCAATCAGCCCCAGCATTTT. Amino acid sequence: CASSLGGDSNQPQHF.